This passage covers 10 T cell receptor beta chains from one sample sequenced in a study of blood T cell repertoires in COVID-19. Produced via immunoSEQ multiplex PCR; TCRdb's table is partial and in-frame only. The sample has around 250,000 clones; around 88% are singletons. Material for sequencing was PBMCs or T cells enriched from blood (not recorded which). The source is a woman aged 40 to 50 with acute COVID-19.

The chain is built from TRBV6-5 and TRBJ1-5, with 10 bases lining up with TRBD1. This CDR3 is built from 14 residues. Germline V gives CDR1 MNHEY, CDR2 SVGAGI. V lost 6 bases to trimming and J lost 7 bases; unmatched junction nucleotides: 6. For the CDR3, the DNA is TGTGCCAGCAGGACGACAGGGGGCGGGCAGCCCCAGCATTTT. It translates to CASRTTGGGQPQHF.

This chain links TRBV10-3 with TRBJ2-1; 11 nucleotides match TRBD2. The germline CDR1 and CDR2 sequences are ENHRY and SYGVKD. This CDR3 has 15 residues. After removal of 5 bases from V and 5 bases from J, the junction contained 5 bases not matched to a gene. CDR3 coding DNA: TGTGCCATCAGTTGGGGGACTAGCGGTAACAATGAGCAGTTCTTC. The encoded protein is CAISWGTSGNNEQFF.

V and J are TRBV5-1 and TRBJ2-1; D unclear. The CDR3 covers 13 residues. Germline CDR1 reads SGHRS; CDR2 reads YFSETQ. Trimming stripped 1 base from V and 7 bases from J, with 9 bases between. The CDR3 DNA reads as TGCGCCAGCAGCTTGAACCGTCGGAATGAGCAGTTCTTC. As protein: CASSLNRRNEQFF.

This clone has more than one count but fewer than ten. The chain employs TRBV4-2 and TRBJ1-5; D is undetermined. Germline loops: CDR1 LGHNA, CDR2 YNFKEQ. The CDR3 sequence is 16 residues long. V was cut by 4 bases and J by 1 base, with 14 bases left in between. The CDR3: CASSPSYRESNQPQHF. The CDR3 DNA sequence: TGTGCCAGCAGCCCATCTTATAGGGAGAGCAATCAGCCCCAGCATTTT.

The CDR3 sequence is CASSDQGGYTF. CDR3 nucleotides: TGCGCCAGCAGCGATCAGGGTGGCTACACCTTC. This sequence joins TRBV5-1 and TRBJ1-2; a possible D gene is TRBD1 (5 bases). Trimming pared 4 bases from V and 7 bases from J, leaving 8 bases between. The V gene's germline CDR1 is SGHRS and CDR2 YFSETQ. The CDR3 spans 11 residues.

The chain uses TRBV10-3 and TRBJ1-6, with 9 bases lining up with TRBD1. V shed 6 bases and J 11 bases; nucleotides not matched to a gene: 14. The CDR3 runs to 16 residues. Germline V gives CDR1 ENHRY, CDR2 SYGVKD. The CDR3 loop reads CAIRAGTGYSVPPLHF. CDR3 DNA sequence: TGTGCCATCAGGGCCGGGACAGGGTATTCAGTTCCACCCCTCCACTTT.

The V call is TRBV29-1, the J call TRBJ1-1; 7 bases are shared with TRBD1. The CDR3 runs 12 residues. CDR1 is SQVTM and CDR2 is ANQGSEA in the germline V gene. The trim removed 7 bases at V and 4 bases at J, leaving 6 bases unmatched. Written as DNA, the CDR3 is TGCAGCGCACTCGGGACAGTCACTGAAGCTTTCTTT. Protein sequence: CSALGTVTEAFF. The complete variable domain, with remaining parts taken from reference TRBV29-1 and TRBJ1-1, reads SAVISQKPSRDICQRGTSLTIQCQVDSQVTMMFWYRQQPGQSLTLIATANQGSEATYESGFVIDKFPISRPNLTFSTLTVSNMSPEDSSIYLCSALGTVTEAFFGQGTRLTVV.

V is TRBV4-2 and J is TRBJ1-4; no definite D call. The CDR3 sequence is 15 residues long. Trimming left V 1 base short and J 8 bases short, with 14 bases between. The germline V gene has CDR1 LGHNA and CDR2 YNFKEQ. The CDR3 region has the DNA TGTGCCAGCAGCCAAGCTCAAGGAGTTGGCGAAAAACTGTTTTTT. Translation: CASSQAQGVGEKLFF.

This clone came up once. The chain links TRBV4-1 to TRBJ2-7; no clear D. The V and J ends lost 0 bases and 9 bases respectively, with 18 bases between them. Germline CDR1 and CDR2: MGHRA and YSYEKL. The CDR3 loop spans 15 amino acids. The CDR3 loop reads CASSQESSSVSRQYF. The CDR3 bases are TGCGCCAGCAGCCAAGAGTCTAGTTCCGTCTCTCGGCAGTACTTC.

This chain links TRBV2 with TRBJ1-2; perhaps TRBD1 as D (6 bases). CDR1 and CDR2 from the germline V gene are SNHLY and FYNNEI. With 7 bases removed from V and 5 bases from J, the gap between germline ends came to 17 bases. CDR3 length: 14 amino acids. CDR3 DNA sequence: TGTGCCAGCACTTCACAGGGTCGCTTTTATGGCTACACCTTC. Amino acids: CASTSQGRFYGYTF.